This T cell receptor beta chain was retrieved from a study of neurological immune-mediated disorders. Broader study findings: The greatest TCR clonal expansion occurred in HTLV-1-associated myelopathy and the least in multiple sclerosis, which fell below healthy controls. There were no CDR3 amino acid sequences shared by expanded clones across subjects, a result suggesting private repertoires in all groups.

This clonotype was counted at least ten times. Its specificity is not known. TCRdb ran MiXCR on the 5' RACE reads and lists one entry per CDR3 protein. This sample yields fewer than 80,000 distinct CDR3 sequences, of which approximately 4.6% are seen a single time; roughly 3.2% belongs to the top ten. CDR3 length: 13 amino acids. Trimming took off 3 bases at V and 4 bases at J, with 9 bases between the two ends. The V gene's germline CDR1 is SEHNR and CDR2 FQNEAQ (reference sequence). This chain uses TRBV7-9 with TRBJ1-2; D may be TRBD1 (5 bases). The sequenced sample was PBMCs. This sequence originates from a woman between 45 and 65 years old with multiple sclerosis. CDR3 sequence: CASSLGPVYGYTF. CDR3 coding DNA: TGTGCCAGCAGCTTGGGGCCGGTCTATGGCTACACCTTC.